The clone carrying this T cell receptor (beta chain) turned up a few times. Its antigen is undetermined. This specimen belongs to a study of shared clonotypes between healthy human individuals. Whole-study results and caveats: Non-shared clonotypes showed lower generation probabilities than clonotypes common to all four donors.

V was trimmed by 5 bases and J by 4 bases, leaving 14 bases between them. The CDR3 runs 14 residues. Germline values: CDR1 MNHEY, CDR2 SMNVEV (reference sequence). Only in-frame clones appear in the TCRdb table, and some are missing; sequencing was by immunoSEQ multiplex PCR. The table shows some 1 million clones, with under 80% occurring only once. The TCR originated in a man aged 18 to 35 in good health. The J gene is TRBJ1-2, the V gene TRBV27; D uncertain. The sample was memory CD4+ T cells sorted from blood. Sample subset: CD45RA-negative fraction. The CDR3 loop is CASSPRPDLYGYTF. The DNA of the CDR3 is TGTGCCAGCAGTCCCCGACCGGACCTCTATGGCTACACCTTC.